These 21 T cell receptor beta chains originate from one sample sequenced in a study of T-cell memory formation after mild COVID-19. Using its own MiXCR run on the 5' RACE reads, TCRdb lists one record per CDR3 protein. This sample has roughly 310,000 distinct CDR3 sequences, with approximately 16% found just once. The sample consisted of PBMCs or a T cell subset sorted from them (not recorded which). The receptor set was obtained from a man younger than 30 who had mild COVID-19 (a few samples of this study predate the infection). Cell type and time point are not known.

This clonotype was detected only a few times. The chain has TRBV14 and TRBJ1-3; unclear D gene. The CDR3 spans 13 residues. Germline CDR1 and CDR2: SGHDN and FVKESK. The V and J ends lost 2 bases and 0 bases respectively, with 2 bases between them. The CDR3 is CASSQTSGNTIYF. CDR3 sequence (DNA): TGTGCCAGCAGCCAAACCTCTGGAAACACCATATATTTT.

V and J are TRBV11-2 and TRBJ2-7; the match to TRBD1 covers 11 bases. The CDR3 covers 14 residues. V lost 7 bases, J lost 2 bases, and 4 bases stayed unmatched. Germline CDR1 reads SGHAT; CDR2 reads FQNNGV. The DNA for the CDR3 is TGTGCCAGCACTTGGGACAGGGGGACCTACGAGCAGTACTTC. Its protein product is CASTWDRGTYEQYF. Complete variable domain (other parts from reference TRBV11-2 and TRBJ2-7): EAGVAQSPRYKIIEKRQSVAFWCNPISGHATLYWYQQILGQGPKLLIQFQNNGVVDDSQLPKDRFSAERLKGVDSTLKIQPAKLEDSAVYLCASTWDRGTYEQYFGPGTRLTVT.

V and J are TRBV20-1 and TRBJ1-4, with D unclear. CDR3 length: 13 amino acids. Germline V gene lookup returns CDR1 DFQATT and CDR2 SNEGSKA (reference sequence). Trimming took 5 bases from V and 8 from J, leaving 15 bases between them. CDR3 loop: CSASDPSGEKLFF. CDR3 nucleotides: TGCAGTGCTTCGGACCCCTCTGGAGAAAAACTGTTTTTT.

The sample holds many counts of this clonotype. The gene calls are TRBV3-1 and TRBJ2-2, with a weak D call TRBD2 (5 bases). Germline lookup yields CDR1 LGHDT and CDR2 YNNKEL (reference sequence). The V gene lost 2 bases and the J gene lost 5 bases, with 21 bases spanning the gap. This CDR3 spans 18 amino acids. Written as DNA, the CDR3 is TGTGCCAGCAGCCAAAACCTCCGCAGCGGCTTTCGGACCGGGGAGCTGTTTTTT. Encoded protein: CASSQNLRSGFRTGELFF.

CDR3 in amino acids: CASSPVMTGRRADTQYF. In DNA form, the CDR3 reads TGTGCCAGCTCACCCGTCATGACAGGGAGAAGGGCAGATACGCAGTATTTT. This sequence joins TRBV18 and TRBJ2-3; TRBD1 agrees at 7 bases. J lost 4 bases, V lost 3 bases, and 13 bases had no gene match. This CDR3 contains 17 residues. Per the germline V gene, CDR1 is KGHSH and CDR2 is LQKENI.

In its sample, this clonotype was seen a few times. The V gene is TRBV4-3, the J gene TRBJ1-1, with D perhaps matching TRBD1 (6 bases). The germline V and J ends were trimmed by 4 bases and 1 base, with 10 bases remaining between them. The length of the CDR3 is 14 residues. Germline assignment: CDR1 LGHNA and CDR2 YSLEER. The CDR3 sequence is CASSPRTENTEAFF. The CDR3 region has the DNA TGCGCCAGCAGCCCAAGGACAGAGAACACTGAAGCTTTCTTT.

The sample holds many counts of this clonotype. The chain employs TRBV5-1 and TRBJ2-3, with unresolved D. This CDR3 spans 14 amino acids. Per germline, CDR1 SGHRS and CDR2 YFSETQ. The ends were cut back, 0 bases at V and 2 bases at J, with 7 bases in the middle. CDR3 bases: TGCGCCAGCAGCTTGGAAGGGCCCACAGATACGCAGTATTTT. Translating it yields CASSLEGPTDTQYF.

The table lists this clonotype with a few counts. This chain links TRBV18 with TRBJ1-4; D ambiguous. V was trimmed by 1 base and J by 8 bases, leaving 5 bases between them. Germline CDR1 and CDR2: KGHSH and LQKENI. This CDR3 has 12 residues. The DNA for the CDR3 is TGTGCCAGCTCACCACGGCGCGAAAAACTGTTTTTT. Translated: CASSPRREKLFF.

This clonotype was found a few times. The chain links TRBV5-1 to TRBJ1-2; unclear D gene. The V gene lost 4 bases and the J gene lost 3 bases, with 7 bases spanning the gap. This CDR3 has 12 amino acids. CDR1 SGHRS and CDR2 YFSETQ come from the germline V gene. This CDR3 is CASSDPDYGYTF. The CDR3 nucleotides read TGCGCCAGCAGCGACCCGGACTATGGCTACACCTTC.

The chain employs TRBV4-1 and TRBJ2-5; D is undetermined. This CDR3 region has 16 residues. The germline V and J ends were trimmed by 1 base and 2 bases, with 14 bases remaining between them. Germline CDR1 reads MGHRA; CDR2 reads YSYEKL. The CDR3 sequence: CASSQAATPIQETQYF. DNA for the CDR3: TGCGCCAGCAGCCAAGCCGCTACACCGATACAAGAGACCCAGTACTTC.

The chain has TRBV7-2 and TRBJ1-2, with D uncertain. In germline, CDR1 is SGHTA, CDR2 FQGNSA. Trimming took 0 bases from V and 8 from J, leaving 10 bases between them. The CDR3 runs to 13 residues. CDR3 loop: CASSLAKTGGYTF. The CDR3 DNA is TGTGCCAGCAGCTTAGCCAAGACGGGAGGCTACACCTTC.

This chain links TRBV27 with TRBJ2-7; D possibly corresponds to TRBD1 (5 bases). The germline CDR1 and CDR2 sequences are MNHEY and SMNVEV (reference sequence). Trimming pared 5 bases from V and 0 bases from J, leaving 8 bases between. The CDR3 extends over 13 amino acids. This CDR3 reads CASSRQGSYEQYF. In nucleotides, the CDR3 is TGTGCCAGCAGTAGGCAGGGCTCCTACGAGCAGTACTTC.

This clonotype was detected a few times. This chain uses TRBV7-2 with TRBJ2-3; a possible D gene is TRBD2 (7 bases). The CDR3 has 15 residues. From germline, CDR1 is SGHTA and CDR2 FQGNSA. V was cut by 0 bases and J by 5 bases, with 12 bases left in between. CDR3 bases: TGTGCCAGCAGCTTAGCCGGGGGGCCTGGAGATACGCAGTATTTT. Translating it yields CASSLAGGPGDTQYF.

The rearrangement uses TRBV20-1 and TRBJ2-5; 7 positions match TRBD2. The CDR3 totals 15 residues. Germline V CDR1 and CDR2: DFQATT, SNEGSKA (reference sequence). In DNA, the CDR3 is TGCAGGGCATCAATCATCCGGGACTACAGAGAGACCCAGTACTTC. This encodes CRASIIRDYRETQYF.

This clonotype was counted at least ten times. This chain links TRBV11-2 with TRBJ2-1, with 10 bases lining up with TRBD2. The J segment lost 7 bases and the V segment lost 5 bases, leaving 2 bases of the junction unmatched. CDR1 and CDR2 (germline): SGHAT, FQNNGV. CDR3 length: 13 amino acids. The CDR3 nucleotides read TGTGCCAGCAGCACTAGCGGGGAGAATGAGCAGTTCTTC. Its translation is CASSTSGENEQFF.

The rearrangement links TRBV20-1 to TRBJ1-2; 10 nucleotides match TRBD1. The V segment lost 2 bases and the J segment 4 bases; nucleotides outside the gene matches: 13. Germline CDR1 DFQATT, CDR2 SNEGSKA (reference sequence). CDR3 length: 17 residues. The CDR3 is CSARPLPGQGRIYGYTF. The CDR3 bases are TGCAGTGCTAGACCGCTTCCGGGACAGGGGCGCATCTATGGCTACACCTTC.

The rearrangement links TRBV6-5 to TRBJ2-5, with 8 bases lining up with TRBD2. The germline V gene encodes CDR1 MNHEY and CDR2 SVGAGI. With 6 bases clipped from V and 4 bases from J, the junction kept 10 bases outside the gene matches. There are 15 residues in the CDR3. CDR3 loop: CASRPRLAFGETQYF. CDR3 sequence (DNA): TGTGCCAGCAGGCCTAGACTAGCGTTTGGAGAGACCCAGTACTTC.

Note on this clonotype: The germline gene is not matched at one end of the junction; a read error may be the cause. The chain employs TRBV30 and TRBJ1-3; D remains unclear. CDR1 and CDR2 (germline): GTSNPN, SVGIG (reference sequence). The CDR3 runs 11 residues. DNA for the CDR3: TGTGCCTGGAGTTTTATCGGGGAAAAGAATTTT. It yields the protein CAWSFIGEKNF. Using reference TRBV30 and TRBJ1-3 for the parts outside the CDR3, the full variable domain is SQTIHQWPATLVQPVGSPLSLECTVEGTSNPNLYWYRQAAGRGLQLLFYSVGIGQISSEVPQNLSASRPQDRQFILSSKKLLLSDSGFYLCAWSFIGEKNFGEGSWLTVV.

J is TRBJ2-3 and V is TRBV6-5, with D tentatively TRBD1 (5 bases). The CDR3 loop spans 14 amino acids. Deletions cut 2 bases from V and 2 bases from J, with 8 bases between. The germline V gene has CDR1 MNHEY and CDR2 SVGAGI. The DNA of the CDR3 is TGTGCCAGCAGTTACAGGGGATTCACAGATACGCAGTATTTT. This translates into CASSYRGFTDTQYF.

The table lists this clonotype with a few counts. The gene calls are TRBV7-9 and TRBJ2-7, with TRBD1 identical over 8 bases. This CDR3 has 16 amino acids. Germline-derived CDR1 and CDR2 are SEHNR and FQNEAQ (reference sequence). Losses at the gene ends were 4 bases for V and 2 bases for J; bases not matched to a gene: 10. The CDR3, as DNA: TGTGCCAGCAGCTCAGGGCCGGGACAGGCCACCTACGAGCAGTACTTC. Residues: CASSSGPGQATYEQYF.

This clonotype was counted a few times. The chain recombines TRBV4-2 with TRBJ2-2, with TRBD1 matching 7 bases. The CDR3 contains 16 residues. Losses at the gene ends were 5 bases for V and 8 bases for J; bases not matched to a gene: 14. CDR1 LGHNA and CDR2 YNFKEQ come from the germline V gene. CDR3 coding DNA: TGTGCCAGCAGCGACTTGACTGTGACAGGGTTTGGGGAGCTGTTTTTT. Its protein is CASSDLTVTGFGELFF.